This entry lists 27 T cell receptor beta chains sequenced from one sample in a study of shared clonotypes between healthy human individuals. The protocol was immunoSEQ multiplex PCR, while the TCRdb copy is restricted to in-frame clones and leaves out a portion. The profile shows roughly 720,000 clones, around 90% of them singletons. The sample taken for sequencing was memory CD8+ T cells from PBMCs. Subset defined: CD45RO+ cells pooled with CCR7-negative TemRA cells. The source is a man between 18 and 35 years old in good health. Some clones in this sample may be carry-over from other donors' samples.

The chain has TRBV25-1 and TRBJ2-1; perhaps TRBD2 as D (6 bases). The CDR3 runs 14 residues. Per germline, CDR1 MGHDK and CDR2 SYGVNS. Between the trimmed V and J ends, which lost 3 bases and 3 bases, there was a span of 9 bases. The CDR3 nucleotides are TGTGCCAGCAGTGATGCGGGGTACTACAATGAGCAGTTCTTC. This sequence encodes CASSDAGYYNEQFF.

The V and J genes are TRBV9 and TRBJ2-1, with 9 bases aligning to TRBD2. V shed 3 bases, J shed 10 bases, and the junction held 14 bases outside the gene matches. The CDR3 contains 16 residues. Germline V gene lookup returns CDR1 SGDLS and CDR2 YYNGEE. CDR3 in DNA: TGTGCCAGCAGCGGTACCGGGCGGGAGGGCCCCAGGGAGCAGTTCTTC. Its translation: CASSGTGREGPREQFF.

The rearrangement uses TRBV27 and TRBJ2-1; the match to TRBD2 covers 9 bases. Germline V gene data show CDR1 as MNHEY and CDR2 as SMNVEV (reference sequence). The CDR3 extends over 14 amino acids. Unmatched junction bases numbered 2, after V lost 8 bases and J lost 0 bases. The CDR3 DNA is TGTGCCAGCTATAGCGGGAGCTCCTACAATGAGCAGTTCTTC. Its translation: CASYSGSSYNEQFF.

The CDR3 is CATSRGRPNQPQHF. CDR3 nucleotide sequence: TGTGCCACCAGCAGAGGCAGGCCTAATCAGCCCCAGCATTTT. This rearrangement joins TRBV15 to TRBJ1-5, with D uncertain. V lost 1 base to trimming and J lost 4 bases, with 8 bases between them. The CDR3 has 14 amino acids. The germline V gene encodes CDR1 LNHNV and CDR2 YYDKDF (reference sequence).

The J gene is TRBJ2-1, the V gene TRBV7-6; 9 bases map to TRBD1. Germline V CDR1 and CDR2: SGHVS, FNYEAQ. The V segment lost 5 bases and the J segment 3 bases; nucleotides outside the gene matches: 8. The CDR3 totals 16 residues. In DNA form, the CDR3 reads TGTGCCAGCAGCCCCCCCTGGACAGGGGACTACAATGAGCAGTTCTTC. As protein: CASSPPWTGDYNEQFF.

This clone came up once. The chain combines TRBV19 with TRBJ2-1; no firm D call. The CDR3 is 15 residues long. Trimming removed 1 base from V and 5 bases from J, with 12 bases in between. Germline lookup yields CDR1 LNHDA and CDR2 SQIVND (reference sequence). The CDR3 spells CASSIAHPQDNEQFF. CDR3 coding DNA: TGTGCCAGTAGTATAGCGCACCCTCAGGACAATGAGCAGTTCTTC. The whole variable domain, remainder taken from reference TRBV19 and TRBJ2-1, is DGGITQSPKYLFRKEGQNVTLSCEQNLNHDAMYWYRQDPGQGLRLIYYSQIVNDFQKGDIAEGYSVSREKKESFPLTVTSAQKNPTAFYLCASSIAHPQDNEQFFGPGTRLTVL.

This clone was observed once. Here the CDR3 reads CASSPFRDRGVYGYTF. The CDR3 nucleotides read TGTGCCAGCAGCCCATTCCGGGACAGGGGTGTCTATGGCTACACCTTC. The V and J genes are TRBV5-4 and TRBJ1-2; 10 bases line up with TRBD1. This CDR3 comprises 16 residues. Trimming at V came to 4 bases and at J to 4 bases, leaving 10 bases not matched to a gene. In germline, CDR1 is SGHNT, CDR2 YYREEE (reference sequence).

The CDR3 protein is CASSFLGRDGGRYEQYF. The CDR3 DNA is TGTGCCAGCAGTTTTTTGGGCCGGGACGGGGGACGCTACGAGCAGTACTTC. The gene calls are TRBV28 and TRBJ2-7; D might be TRBD2 (6 bases). V was clipped by 3 bases and J by 3 bases, with 21 bases between them. This CDR3 is built from 17 residues. Germline CDR1 reads MDHEN; CDR2 reads SYDVKM. The complete variable domain, with remaining parts taken from reference TRBV28 and TRBJ2-7, reads DVKVTQSSRYLVKRTGEKVFLECVQDMDHENMFWYRQDPGLGLRLIYFSYDVKMKEKGDIPEGYSVSREKKERFSLILESASTNQTSMYLCASSFLGRDGGRYEQYFGPGTRLTVT.

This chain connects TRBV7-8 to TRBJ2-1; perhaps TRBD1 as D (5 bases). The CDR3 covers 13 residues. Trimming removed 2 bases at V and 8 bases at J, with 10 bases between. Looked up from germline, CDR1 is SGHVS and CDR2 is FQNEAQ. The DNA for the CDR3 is TGTGCCAGCAGCTTATTCAGGGCGCATGAGCAGTTCTTC. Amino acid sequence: CASSLFRAHEQFF.

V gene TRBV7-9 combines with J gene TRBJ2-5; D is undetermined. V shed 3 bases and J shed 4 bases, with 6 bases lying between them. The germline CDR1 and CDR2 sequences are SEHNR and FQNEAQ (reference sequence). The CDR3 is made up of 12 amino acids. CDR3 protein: CASSFGGETQYF. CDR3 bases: TGTGCCAGCAGCTTCGGCGGAGAGACCCAGTACTTC.

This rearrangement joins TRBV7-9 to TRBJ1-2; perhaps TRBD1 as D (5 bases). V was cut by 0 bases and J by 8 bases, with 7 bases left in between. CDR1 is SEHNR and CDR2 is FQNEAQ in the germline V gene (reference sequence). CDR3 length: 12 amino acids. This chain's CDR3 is CASSLARDGYTF. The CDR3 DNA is TGTGCCAGCAGCTTAGCCAGGGACGGCTACACCTTC. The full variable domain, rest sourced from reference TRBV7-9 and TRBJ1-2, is DTGVSQNPRHKITKRGQNVTFRCDPISEHNRLYWYRQTLGQGPEFLTYFQNEAQLEKSRLLSDRFSAERPKGSFSTLEIQRTEQGDSAMYLCASSLARDGYTFGSGTRLTVV.

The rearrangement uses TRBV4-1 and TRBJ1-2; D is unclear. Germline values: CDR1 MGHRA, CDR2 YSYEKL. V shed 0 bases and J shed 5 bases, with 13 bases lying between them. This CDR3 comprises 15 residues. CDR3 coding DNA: TGCGCCAGCAGCCAAGAATTCTCGGAATTTTATGGCTACACCTTC. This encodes CASSQEFSEFYGYTF.

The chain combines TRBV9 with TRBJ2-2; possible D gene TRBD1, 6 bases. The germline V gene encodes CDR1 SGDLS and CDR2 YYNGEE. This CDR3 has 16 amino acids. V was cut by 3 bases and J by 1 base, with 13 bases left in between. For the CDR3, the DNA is TGTGCCAGCAGCGCCCCGGGACATAGGAACACCGGGGAGCTGTTTTTT. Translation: CASSAPGHRNTGELFF.

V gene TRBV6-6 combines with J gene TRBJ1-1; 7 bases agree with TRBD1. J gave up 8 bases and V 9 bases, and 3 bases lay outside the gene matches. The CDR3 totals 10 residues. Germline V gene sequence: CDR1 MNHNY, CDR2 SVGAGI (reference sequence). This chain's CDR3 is CASLQGEAFF. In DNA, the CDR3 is TGTGCCAGTCTACAGGGGGAAGCTTTCTTT.

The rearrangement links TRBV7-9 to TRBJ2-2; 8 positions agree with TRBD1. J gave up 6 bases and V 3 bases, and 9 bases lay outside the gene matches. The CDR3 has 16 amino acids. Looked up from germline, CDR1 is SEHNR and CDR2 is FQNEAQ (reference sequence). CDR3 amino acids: CASSFRTGWGAGELFF. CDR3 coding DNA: TGTGCCAGCAGCTTCCGGACAGGGTGGGGCGCCGGGGAGCTGTTTTTT.

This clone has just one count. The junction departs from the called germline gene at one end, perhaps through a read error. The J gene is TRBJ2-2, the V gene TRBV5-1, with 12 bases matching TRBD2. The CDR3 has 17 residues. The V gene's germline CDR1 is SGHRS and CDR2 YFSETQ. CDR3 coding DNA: TGCGCCAGCAGCATCCCCGGGACTAGCGGGCCCTCAGGGGCGCTGTTTTTT. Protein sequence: CASSIPGTSGPSGALFF.

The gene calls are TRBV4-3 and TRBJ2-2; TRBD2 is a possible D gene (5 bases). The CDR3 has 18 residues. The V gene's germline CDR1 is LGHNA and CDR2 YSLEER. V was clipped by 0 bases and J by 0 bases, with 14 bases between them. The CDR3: CASSQDSFGVSNTGELFF. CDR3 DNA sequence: TGCGCCAGCAGCCAAGATTCGTTCGGGGTCTCGAACACCGGGGAGCTGTTTTTT.

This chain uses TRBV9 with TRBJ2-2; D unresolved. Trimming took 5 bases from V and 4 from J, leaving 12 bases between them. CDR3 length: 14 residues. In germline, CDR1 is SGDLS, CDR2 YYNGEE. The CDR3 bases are TGTGCCAGCAGGGCTTGGGGTTCCACCGGGGAGCTGTTTTTT. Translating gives CASRAWGSTGELFF. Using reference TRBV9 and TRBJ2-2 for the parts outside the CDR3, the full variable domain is DSGVTQTPKHLITATGQRVTLRCSPRSGDLSVYWYQQSLDQGLQFLIQYYNGEERAKGNILERFSAQQFPDLHSELNLSSLELGDSALYFCASRAWGSTGELFFGEGSRLTVL.

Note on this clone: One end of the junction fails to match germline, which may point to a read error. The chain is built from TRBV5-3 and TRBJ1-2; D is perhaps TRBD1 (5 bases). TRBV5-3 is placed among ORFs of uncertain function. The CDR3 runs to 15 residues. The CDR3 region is CASSSRDLDYYGYTF. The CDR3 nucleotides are TGTGCCAGCAGCTCCCGGGACCTAGACTACTATGGCTACACCTTC.

CDR3 bases: TGCGCCAGCAGCTGGACAGGTACGGTCTACGAGCAGTACTTC. Its translation: CASSWTGTVYEQYF. The rearrangement uses TRBV5-1 and TRBJ2-7, with 7 nucleotides matching TRBD1. The junction had 6 bases not matched to a gene; V was cut back by 3 bases and J by 3 bases. This CDR3 region has 14 residues. CDR1 is SGHRS and CDR2 is YFSETQ in the germline V gene.

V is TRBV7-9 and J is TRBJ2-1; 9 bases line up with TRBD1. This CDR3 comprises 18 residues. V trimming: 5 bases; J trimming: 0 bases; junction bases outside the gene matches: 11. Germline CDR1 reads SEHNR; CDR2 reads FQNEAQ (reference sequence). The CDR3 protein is CASSPRDRARSSYNEQFF. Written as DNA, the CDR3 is TGTGCCAGCAGCCCCCGGGACAGGGCGAGGAGCTCCTACAATGAGCAGTTCTTC.

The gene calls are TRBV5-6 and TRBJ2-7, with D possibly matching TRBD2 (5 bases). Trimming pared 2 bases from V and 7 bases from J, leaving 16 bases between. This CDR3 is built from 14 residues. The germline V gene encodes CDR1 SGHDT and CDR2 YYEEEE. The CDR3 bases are TGTGCCAGCAGCTTTATACCATTCACTAGGGAGCAGTACTTC. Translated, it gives CASSFIPFTREQYF.

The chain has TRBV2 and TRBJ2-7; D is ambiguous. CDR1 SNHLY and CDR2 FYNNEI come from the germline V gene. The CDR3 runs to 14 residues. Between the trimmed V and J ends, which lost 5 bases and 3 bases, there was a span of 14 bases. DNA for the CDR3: TGTGCCAGCAGTAGACAAGCTACCTTCTACGAGCAGTACTTC. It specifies CASSRQATFYEQYF.

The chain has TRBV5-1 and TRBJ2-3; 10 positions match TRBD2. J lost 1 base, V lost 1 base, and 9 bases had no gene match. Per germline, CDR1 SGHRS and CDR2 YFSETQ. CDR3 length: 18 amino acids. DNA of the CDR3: TGCGCCAGCAGCTTGAACCCTAGCGGGAGAATGGGCACAGATACGCAGTATTTT. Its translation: CASSLNPSGRMGTDTQYF.

The CDR3 DNA sequence: TGTGCCAGCAGGGCTAGCGGGAGCTCGCCCTACGAGCAGTACTTC. It encodes CASRASGSSPYEQYF. V is TRBV28 and J is TRBJ2-7; 10 bases fit TRBD2. Trimming removed 6 bases from V and 2 bases from J; junction bases left unmatched: 7. The CDR3 covers 15 residues. Germline loops: CDR1 MDHEN, CDR2 SYDVKM.

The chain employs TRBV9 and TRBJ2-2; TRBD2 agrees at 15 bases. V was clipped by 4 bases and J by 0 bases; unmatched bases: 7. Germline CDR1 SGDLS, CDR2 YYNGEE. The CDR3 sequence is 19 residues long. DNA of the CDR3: TGTGCCAGCAGCAAAGTGGGGACTAGCGGGAGGCCGAACACCGGGGAGCTGTTTTTT. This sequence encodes CASSKVGTSGRPNTGELFF.

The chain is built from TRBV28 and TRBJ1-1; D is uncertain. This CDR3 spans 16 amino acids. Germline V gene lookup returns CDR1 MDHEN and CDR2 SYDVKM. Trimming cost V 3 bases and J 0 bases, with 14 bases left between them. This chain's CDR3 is CASSFMAGALNTEAFF. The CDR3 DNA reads TGTGCCAGCAGTTTCATGGCAGGAGCCTTGAACACTGAAGCTTTCTTT.